This entry lists 14 T cell receptor beta chains sequenced from one sample in a study of technical replicates of blood from a handful of donors. Using immunoSEQ multiplex PCR, the repertoire was profiled, and TCRdb retains in-frame clones only, with some absent. Among almost 70,000 clones listed, 91% were seen once. The sample consisted of PBMCs. The receptors come from a human donor in good health. Some clones in this sample may be carry-over from other donors' samples.

The rearrangement joins TRBV2 to TRBJ2-1; 9 bases map to TRBD2. Germline V gene sequence: CDR1 SNHLY, CDR2 FYNNEI. The CDR3 runs 15 residues. J gave up 1 base and V 4 bases, and 2 bases lay outside the gene matches. The CDR3, as DNA: TGTGCCAGCAGTGGGCTAGCGGGATCCTACAATGAGCAGTTCTTC. Protein product: CASSGLAGSYNEQFF.

This rearrangement joins TRBV30 to TRBJ2-7; no firm D call. The CDR3 covers 11 residues. Germline V gene sequence: CDR1 GTSNPN, CDR2 SVGIG (reference sequence). Trimming pared 4 bases from V and 7 bases from J, leaving 11 bases between. Here the CDR3 DNA reads TGTGCCTGGACCGAGAGAAGTGAGCAGTACTTC. The encoded protein is CAWTERSEQYF.

This clone was counted between two and nine times. V gene TRBV4-2 combines with J gene TRBJ2-7; 10 nucleotides match TRBD2. The CDR3 is made up of 18 amino acids. Germline lookup yields CDR1 LGHNA and CDR2 YNFKEQ. Trimming cost V 0 bases and J 1 base; bases outside gene matches: 9. The DNA for the CDR3 is TGTGCCAGCAGCCAAGATACTCTAGTTAGCGGGGGGTCCTACGAGCAGTACTTC. It translates to CASSQDTLVSGGSYEQYF.

The gene calls are TRBV5-6 and TRBJ1-6; possibly TRBD1 for D (5 bases). Per germline, CDR1 SGHDT and CDR2 YYEEEE. The CDR3 spans 12 residues. V shed 1 base and J shed 11 bases, with 7 bases lying between them. The CDR3 here is CASSLRTTPLHF. In DNA, the CDR3 is TGTGCCAGCAGCTTGAGGACAACACCCCTCCACTTT.

The chain carries TRBV15 and TRBJ1-3; D is perhaps TRBD1 (6 bases). The CDR3 is 15 residues long. V lost 2 bases and J lost 4, with 12 bases in between. Germline loops: CDR1 LNHNV, CDR2 YYDKDF (reference sequence). CDR3 sequence: CATSRQGFAGNTIYF. The CDR3 nucleotides read TGTGCCACCAGCAGACAGGGGTTCGCAGGAAACACCATATATTTT.

V and J are TRBV5-1 and TRBJ2-5; 8 nucleotides line up with TRBD2. Trimming removed 7 bases from V and 3 bases from J; junction bases left unmatched: 11. The CDR3 has 15 amino acids. The germline V gene has CDR1 SGHRS and CDR2 YFSETQ. The CDR3 loop reads CASSEDPGGKETQYF. The CDR3 bases are TGCGCCAGCTCAGAGGACCCGGGGGGGAAAGAGACCCAGTACTTC.

V usage is TRBV2 and J usage is TRBJ1-5, with TRBD1 identical over 7 bases. Germline V gene lookup returns CDR1 SNHLY and CDR2 FYNNEI. J lost 10 bases, V lost 6 bases, and 12 bases had no gene match. The CDR3 is 14 amino acids. CDR3 amino acids: CASRGQASWEPQHF. The DNA of the CDR3 is TGTGCCAGCAGAGGACAGGCCTCTTGGGAACCCCAGCATTTT.

The rearrangement uses TRBV10-3 and TRBJ1-4; no clear D gene. Germline-derived CDR1 and CDR2 are ENHRY and SYGVKD. V was cut by 4 bases and J by 8 bases, with 11 bases left in between. The CDR3 has 13 residues. The CDR3 bases are TGTGCCATCAGTGCCGGGATCGCCGAAAAACTGTTTTTT. This translates into CAISAGIAEKLFF.

The V gene is TRBV27, the J gene TRBJ1-2; no clear D gene. Germline V lookup: CDR1 MNHEY, CDR2 SMNVEV (reference sequence). This CDR3 comprises 13 residues. Trimming cost V 6 bases and J 5 bases, with 13 bases left between them. This CDR3 is CASSPNTVYGYTF. The CDR3, as DNA: TGTGCCAGCAGCCCGAATACAGTTTATGGCTACACCTTC.

The chain couples TRBV4-3 to TRBJ2-1; D call uncertain. The CDR3 runs to 15 residues. V was cut by 0 bases and J by 6 bases, with 12 bases left in between. CDR1 is LGHNA, CDR2 YSLEER, per germline. Here the CDR3 reads CASSQEVRVRNEQFF. The CDR3 nucleotides are TGCGCCAGCAGCCAAGAAGTCCGGGTTCGCAATGAGCAGTTCTTC.

The V gene is TRBV4-3, the J gene TRBJ2-7, with 11 positions matching TRBD1. Germline loops: CDR1 LGHNA, CDR2 YSLEER. The J segment lost 2 bases and the V segment lost 0 bases, leaving 9 bases of the junction unmatched. The length of the CDR3 is 18 residues. The CDR3 region has the DNA TGCGCCAGCAGCCAAGAACTAGGACAGGGGGCTCCACCCTACGAGCAGTACTTC. This gives the protein CASSQELGQGAPPYEQYF.

The gene calls are TRBV27 and TRBJ2-1; 12 nucleotides agree with TRBD2. The germline V gene has CDR1 MNHEY and CDR2 SMNVEV (reference sequence). V gave up 5 bases and J gave up 0 bases; unmatched junction bases: 5. There are 17 residues in the CDR3. CDR3 amino acids: CASSRGLAGHSYNEQFF. CDR3 coding DNA: TGTGCCAGCAGTCGGGGACTAGCGGGTCACTCCTACAATGAGCAGTTCTTC.

The V gene is TRBV2, the J gene TRBJ1-6, with D unclear. The CDR3 runs 14 residues. Germline CDR1 and CDR2: SNHLY and FYNNEI. V shed 7 bases and J shed 10 bases, with 17 bases lying between them. The CDR3 DNA follows: TGTGCCAGCAAGTCCGGTGGCGAGGGCTCACCCCTCCACTTT. Translating it yields CASKSGGEGSPLHF.

The chain uses TRBV30 and TRBJ1-1; D gene uncertain. Germline V gene lookup returns CDR1 GTSNPN and CDR2 SVGIG (reference sequence). The CDR3 loop spans 13 amino acids. V lost 2 bases to trimming and J lost 7 bases, with 14 bases between them. The DNA for the CDR3 is TGTGCCTGGAGTCTGGCCGGAGGGATTGAAGCTTTCTTT. It codes for CAWSLAGGIEAFF. The full variable domain, in which reference TRBV30 and TRBJ1-1 provide the parts outside the CDR3, is SQTIHQWPATLVQPVGSPLSLECTVEGTSNPNLYWYRQAAGRGLQLLFYSVGIGQISSEVPQNLSASRPQDRQFILSSKKLLLSDSGFYLCAWSLAGGIEAFFGQGTRLTVV.